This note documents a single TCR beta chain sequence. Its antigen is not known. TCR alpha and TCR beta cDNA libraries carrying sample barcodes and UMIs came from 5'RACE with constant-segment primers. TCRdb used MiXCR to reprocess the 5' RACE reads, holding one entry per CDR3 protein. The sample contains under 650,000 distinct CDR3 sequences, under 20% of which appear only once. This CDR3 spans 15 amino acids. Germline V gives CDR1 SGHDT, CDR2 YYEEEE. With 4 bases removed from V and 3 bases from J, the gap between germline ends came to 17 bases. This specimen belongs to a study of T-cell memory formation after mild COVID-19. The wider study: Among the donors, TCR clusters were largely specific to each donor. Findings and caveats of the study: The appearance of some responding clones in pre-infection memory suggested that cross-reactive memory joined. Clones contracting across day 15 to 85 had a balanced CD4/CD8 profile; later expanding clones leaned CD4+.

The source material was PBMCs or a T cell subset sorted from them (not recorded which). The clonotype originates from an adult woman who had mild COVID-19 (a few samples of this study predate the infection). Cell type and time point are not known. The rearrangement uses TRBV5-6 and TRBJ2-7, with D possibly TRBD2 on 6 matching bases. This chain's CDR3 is CASSGGRGAVYEQYF. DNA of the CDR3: TGTGCCAGCAGCGGGGGGAGAGGGGCGGTCTACGAGCAGTACTTC.